This TCR beta chain comes out of a study of T-cell reconstitution after alpha-beta-depleted transplantation in children. Unique molecular identifiers were incorporated during preparation of the TCRbeta library. TCRdb re-called the PCR reads through MiXCR, storing one row per CDR3 protein. The sample yields hundreds of thousands of distinct CDR3 sequences, roughly 11% seen once. Germline assignment: CDR1 SNHLY and CDR2 FYNNEI. The V end was cut by 7 bases, the J end by 3 bases, with 9 bases between. There are 12 residues in the CDR3. This clonotype came up many times. The source material was PBMCs, sampled before TCRalphabeta/CD19-depleted stem cell transplant. The V and J genes are TRBV2 and TRBJ2-5, with a possible D match to TRBD1 (6 bases). The receptor comes from a child younger than two with acute myeloid leukemia, due to receive a stem cell transplant. The CDR3 sequence: CASKQGEETQYF. CDR3 nucleotides: TGTGCCAGCAAACAGGGTGAAGAGACCCAGTACTTC.